The clone carrying this T cell receptor beta chain was observed a few times. These data originate in a study of blood T cells in healthy people across ages. Study background: Template switching retrieved approximately one barcoded beta molecule for each two T cells.

Each donor was a healthy Caucasian individual from Russia, aged roughly 6 to 95. Losses at the gene ends were 3 bases for V and 7 bases for J; bases not matched to a gene: 10. This CDR3 comprises 15 residues. Germline CDR1 DFQATT, CDR2 SNEGSKA (reference sequence). Next came a second PCR, run for about 7 to 12 cycles, which used a sample-barcoded 5' primer along with a J-beta primer mix. TCRdb reprocessed the 5' RACE reads via MiXCR and lists one record per CDR3 protein. The sample records about 640,000 distinct CDR3 sequences, roughly 53% being singletons. What was sequenced was blood. The sequence was collected from a man aged 55 to 70 in good health. J is TRBJ2-1 and V is TRBV20-1; TRBD1 matches at 9 bases. The CDR3 nucleotides are TGCAGTGCTAGTCTACCCCTGGGACAGGGAAATGAGCAGTTCTTC. As protein: CSASLPLGQGNEQFF.